This record looks at one T cell receptor beta chain sequence and its context. As yet, its antigen is unknown. The CDR3 has 15 residues. The V gene's germline CDR1 is SGHVS and CDR2 FQNEAQ. V lost 3 bases to trimming and J lost 4 bases; unmatched junction nucleotides: 3. This specimen comes from a study of T cells after yellow fever vaccination. Regarding the study as a whole: Booster samples showed a return of most primary-vaccination clones (around 96% CD4, 80% to 90% CD8). Clonotypes appearing in both CD4 and CD8 compartments existed, and their share was small.

TCRdb re-analysed the 5' RACE reads in MiXCR, keeping a single row per CDR3 protein. The profile shows approximately 450,000 distinct CDR3 sequences, 15% to 20% of them singletons. The chain has TRBV7-8 and TRBJ2-7, with 13 nucleotides matching TRBD2. Specimen: PBMCs, collected before the yellow fever booster vaccination. The sequence was collected from a man aged 18 to 29 who received the YFV17D yellow fever vaccine. CDR3 in DNA: TGTGCCAGCAGCTTGACTAGCGGGGGGACGTACGAGCAGTACTTC. Residues: CASSLTSGGTYEQYF.